These T cell receptor beta chains were read from a single sample in a study of neurological immune-mediated disorders. TCRdb reprocessed the 5' RACE reads with MiXCR, giving one entry per CDR3 protein. The sample lists almost 85,000 distinct CDR3 sequences; just over 2.5% were seen once. The sequenced sample consisted of PBMCs. The source of these receptors is a woman in her 30s with multiple sclerosis. CDR3s include the opening cysteine and the closing phenylalanine or tryptophan. The D gene is left open where the match is weak. Size values are once, few and many counts, or a class for expanded clones, and some rows have none.

v_call: TRBV11-2; d_call: .; j_call: TRBJ1-4; clone_size: .; cdr3_nt: TGTGCCAGCAGTTACCGGACGGGATCTAATGAAAAACTGTTTTTT; cdr3_aa: CASSYRTGSNEKLFF
v_call: TRBV6-5; d_call: TRBD1; j_call: TRBJ2-7; clone_size: many; cdr3_nt: TGTGCCAGCAGTTACACTCGGACAGGCTCCTACGAGCAGTACTTC; cdr3_aa: CASSYTRTGSYEQYF
v_call: TRBV5-1; d_call: TRBD1; j_call: TRBJ1-1; clone_size: many; cdr3_nt: TGCGCCAGCAAAGGGGGCTTGAACACTGAAGCTTTCTTT; cdr3_aa: CASKGGLNTEAFF
v_call: TRBV5-1; d_call: .; j_call: TRBJ2-7; clone_size: many; cdr3_nt: TGCGCCAGCAGCTTGGAACAGGGAGTTAACGAGCAGTACTTC; cdr3_aa: CASSLEQGVNEQYF
v_call: TRBV29-1; d_call: TRBD2; j_call: TRBJ2-1; clone_size: many; cdr3_nt: TGCAGCGTTTGGACTAGCGGTGGAGCTAACAATGAGCAGTTCTTC; cdr3_aa: CSVWTSGGANNEQFF
v_call: TRBV29-1; d_call: .; j_call: TRBJ1-2; clone_size: many; cdr3_nt: TGCAGCGTTTTATATGATGGCTACACCTTC; cdr3_aa: CSVLYDGYTF
v_call: TRBV5-5; d_call: .; j_call: TRBJ1-1; clone_size: many; cdr3_nt: TGTGCCAGCAGCTGGGGTTGGGTGGAGAACACTGAAGCTTTCTTT; cdr3_aa: CASSWGWVENTEAFF
v_call: TRBV21-1; d_call: .; j_call: TRBJ2-5; clone_size: many; cdr3_nt: TGTGCCAGCATCCCACAGGGGGCGGAGACCCAGTACTTC; cdr3_aa: CASIPQGAETQYF
v_call: TRBV12-3/TRBV12-4; d_call: TRBD2; j_call: TRBJ2-2; clone_size: many; cdr3_nt: TGTGCCAGCAGTGACTCAACTAGCGGGAGGTTGGAGGAGCTGTTTTTT; cdr3_aa: CASSDSTSGRLEELFF
v_call: TRBV30; d_call: TRBD1; j_call: TRBJ1-1; clone_size: many; cdr3_nt: TGTGCCTGGCGACAGGGGCTTAAGAACACTGAAGCTTTCTTT; cdr3_aa: CAWRQGLKNTEAFF
v_call: TRBV11-2; d_call: .; j_call: TRBJ2-3; clone_size: many; cdr3_nt: TGTGCCAGCAGCCAGAGGTTCTACGATACGCAGTATTTT; cdr3_aa: CASSQRFYDTQYF
v_call: TRBV29-1; d_call: .; j_call: TRBJ1-1; clone_size: many; cdr3_nt: TGCAGCGTTGAGACTGGTAACACTGAAGCTTTCTTT; cdr3_aa: CSVETGNTEAFF
v_call: TRBV29-1; d_call: TRBD2; j_call: TRBJ2-5; clone_size: many; cdr3_nt: TGCAGCGTTGGGGGACTAGCGGGAGTTTCCGCACAAGAGACCCAGTACTTC; cdr3_aa: CSVGGLAGVSAQETQYF
v_call: TRBV5-1; d_call: .; j_call: TRBJ2-7; clone_size: many; cdr3_nt: TGCGCCAGCAGCCCGGGGGCTAGCTCCTACGAGCAGTACTTC; cdr3_aa: CASSPGASSYEQYF
v_call: TRBV3-1; d_call: TRBD2; j_call: TRBJ2-1; clone_size: many; cdr3_nt: TGTGCCAGCAGCCAAATACTAGCGGGAGGCCTTACCTACAATGAGCAGTTCTTC; cdr3_aa: CASSQILAGGLTYNEQFF
v_call: TRBV11-2; d_call: .; j_call: TRBJ1-4; clone_size: many; cdr3_nt: TGTGCCAGCAGCTTAACCACACATGAAAAACTGTTTTTT; cdr3_aa: CASSLTTHEKLFF
v_call: TRBV20-1; d_call: TRBD2; j_call: TRBJ2-1; clone_size: many; cdr3_nt: TGCAGTGCTAGAGCTAGCGGGAGGCCCCGCTCCTACAATGAGCAGTTCTTC; cdr3_aa: CSARASGRPRSYNEQFF
v_call: TRBV12-3/TRBV12-4; d_call: TRBD1; j_call: TRBJ1-1; clone_size: many; cdr3_nt: TGTGCCAGCAACGGACAGGGCTCGTCGGGCACTGAAGCTTTCTTT; cdr3_aa: CASNGQGSSGTEAFF
v_call: TRBV25-1; d_call: TRBD2; j_call: TRBJ2-7; clone_size: many; cdr3_nt: TGTGCCAGCGGGAGCCGGGGGGGATCCTACGAGCAGTACTTC; cdr3_aa: CASGSRGGSYEQYF
v_call: TRBV6-4; d_call: .; j_call: TRBJ2-1; clone_size: many; cdr3_nt: TGTGCCAGCTCCCCCCGTGAAGCTACCTACAATGAGCAGTTCTTC; cdr3_aa: CASSPREATYNEQFF
v_call: TRBV27; d_call: .; j_call: TRBJ1-1; clone_size: many; cdr3_nt: TGTGCCAGCAGGGGCCTGGGGGGGTGGGGTGCGGCTGAAGCTTTCTTT; cdr3_aa: CASRGLGGWGAAEAFF
v_call: TRBV7-2; d_call: .; j_call: TRBJ1-1; clone_size: many; cdr3_nt: TGTGCCAGCAGCTTCGGGACCGACCGCAACACTGAAGCTTTCTTT; cdr3_aa: CASSFGTDRNTEAFF
v_call: TRBV20-1; d_call: TRBD2; j_call: TRBJ2-1; clone_size: many; cdr3_nt: TGCAGTGCTAGAGATGGTAGAGGGACTAGCGGGAGGTTGGGGAATGAGCAGTTCTTC; cdr3_aa: CSARDGRGTSGRLGNEQFF
v_call: TRBV20-1; d_call: .; j_call: TRBJ2-3; clone_size: many; cdr3_nt: TGCAGTGCTAGTGGAGGGCTCACAGATACGCAGTATTTT; cdr3_aa: CSASGGLTDTQYF
v_call: TRBV5-1; d_call: TRBD1; j_call: TRBJ2-3; clone_size: many; cdr3_nt: TGCGCCAGCAGCTTGGCCAGGGGGTTGGATACGCAGTATTTT; cdr3_aa: CASSLARGLDTQYF
v_call: TRBV12-3/TRBV12-4; d_call: TRBD1; j_call: TRBJ2-7; clone_size: many; cdr3_nt: TGTGCCAGCAGTTTCTCGGGACAGGGGTTTGAGCAGTACTTC; cdr3_aa: CASSFSGQGFEQYF
v_call: TRBV7-9; d_call: TRBD2; j_call: TRBJ2-3; clone_size: many; cdr3_nt: TGTGCCAGCAGCGACGGGACTAGCGGGAGGGGGGACCTTGGTGGTACGCAGTATTTT; cdr3_aa: CASSDGTSGRGDLGGTQYF
v_call: TRBV6-6; d_call: TRBD2; j_call: TRBJ2-1; clone_size: many; cdr3_nt: TGTGCCAGCCTAACTAGCGGGAGCTACAATGAGCAGTTCTTC; cdr3_aa: CASLTSGSYNEQFF
v_call: TRBV20-1; d_call: TRBD2; j_call: TRBJ2-1; clone_size: many; cdr3_nt: TGCAGTGCTCCGAAACTAGCGAGGAATGAGCAGTTCTTC; cdr3_aa: CSAPKLARNEQFF
v_call: TRBV2; d_call: .; j_call: TRBJ2-1; clone_size: many; cdr3_nt: TGTGCCAGCAGTCGATCCGGGACGAACAATGAGCAGTTCTTC; cdr3_aa: CASSRSGTNNEQFF
v_call: TRBV7-2; d_call: .; j_call: TRBJ1-5; clone_size: many; cdr3_nt: TGTGCCAGCAGCTTAGCGGGGGGCGGGCAGCCCCAGCATTTT; cdr3_aa: CASSLAGGGQPQHF
v_call: TRBV12-3/TRBV12-4; d_call: TRBD1; j_call: TRBJ1-6; clone_size: many; cdr3_nt: TGTGCCAGCCGACAGGGGGATTATTATTCACCCCTCCACTTT; cdr3_aa: CASRQGDYYSPLHF
v_call: TRBV12-3/TRBV12-4; d_call: TRBD2; j_call: TRBJ2-2; clone_size: many; cdr3_nt: TGTGCCAGCAGTTTCCCTAGCGGGTCCGCGAACACCGGGGAGCTGTTTTTT; cdr3_aa: CASSFPSGSANTGELFF
v_call: TRBV5-1; d_call: TRBD2; j_call: TRBJ2-5; clone_size: many; cdr3_nt: TGCGCCAGCAGCCTCGGGACTACAGAAGAGACCCAGTACTTC; cdr3_aa: CASSLGTTEETQYF
v_call: TRBV7-9; d_call: .; j_call: TRBJ2-7; clone_size: many; cdr3_nt: TGTGCCAGCAGCTTCACCCCCTACGAGCAGTACTTC; cdr3_aa: CASSFTPYEQYF
v_call: TRBV7-9; d_call: .; j_call: TRBJ2-2; clone_size: many; cdr3_nt: TGTGCCAGCAGCCGACGGGGCCAATTCGGGGAGCTGTTTTTT; cdr3_aa: CASSRRGQFGELFF
v_call: TRBV5-6; d_call: .; j_call: TRBJ2-7; clone_size: many; cdr3_nt: TGTGCCAGCAGCTCGAATCCGGACCCTCAAGAGTACTTC; cdr3_aa: CASSSNPDPQEYF
v_call: TRBV29-1; d_call: .; j_call: TRBJ2-1; clone_size: many; cdr3_nt: TGCAGCGCCTATGCGAGGGGCAATGAGCAGTTCTTC; cdr3_aa: CSAYARGNEQFF
v_call: TRBV6-5; d_call: TRBD1; j_call: TRBJ2-3; clone_size: many; cdr3_nt: TGTGCCAGCAGTAGCTGGACAGGGGATCCAGATACGCAGTATTTT; cdr3_aa: CASSSWTGDPDTQYF
v_call: TRBV6-6; d_call: .; j_call: TRBJ1-6; clone_size: many; cdr3_nt: TGTGCCAGCATATTAGACTATAATTCACCCCTCCACTTT; cdr3_aa: CASILDYNSPLHF
v_call: TRBV10-2; d_call: .; j_call: TRBJ2-1; clone_size: many; cdr3_nt: TGCGCCAGCAGGATGACTAGTAATGAGCAGTTCTTC; cdr3_aa: CASRMTSNEQFF
v_call: TRBV5-1; d_call: TRBD1; j_call: TRBJ2-7; clone_size: many; cdr3_nt: TGCGCCAGCAGCCACAGACAGGGCCCAGGCGAGCAGTACTTC; cdr3_aa: CASSHRQGPGEQYF
v_call: TRBV6-1; d_call: TRBD1; j_call: TRBJ1-1; clone_size: many; cdr3_nt: TGTGCCAGCAGTTTCGACAGGGTTGAGACTGAAGCTTTCTTT; cdr3_aa: CASSFDRVETEAFF
v_call: TRBV29-1; d_call: TRBD1; j_call: TRBJ2-1; clone_size: many; cdr3_nt: TGCAGCGCACAAGCACAGGGGCTCTCCTACAATGAGCAGTTCTTC; cdr3_aa: CSAQAQGLSYNEQFF
v_call: TRBV7-2; d_call: .; j_call: TRBJ1-4; clone_size: many; cdr3_nt: TGTGCCAGCAGCTCGCAGACGGGTCCGAATGAAAAACTGTTTTTT; cdr3_aa: CASSSQTGPNEKLFF
v_call: TRBV7-2; d_call: TRBD1; j_call: TRBJ2-2; clone_size: many; cdr3_nt: TGTGCCAGCAGCTTAGAGCCTCCGAGACAGGGGGACACCGGGGAGCTGTTTTTT; cdr3_aa: CASSLEPPRQGDTGELFF
v_call: TRBV6-2/TRBV6-3; d_call: .; j_call: TRBJ2-2; clone_size: many; cdr3_nt: TGTGCCAGCAGTTACTCGCCGGACTCGACCGGGGAGCTGTTTTTT; cdr3_aa: CASSYSPDSTGELFF
v_call: TRBV24-1; d_call: .; j_call: TRBJ2-7; clone_size: many; cdr3_nt: TGTGCCACCATCATTGCAAGGCGGAGCCCCTACGAGCAGTACTTC; cdr3_aa: CATIIARRSPYEQYF
v_call: TRBV5-1; d_call: .; j_call: TRBJ2-7; clone_size: many; cdr3_nt: TGCGCCAGCAGCTTGGAACCAAATGCCCACGAGCAGTACTTC; cdr3_aa: CASSLEPNAHEQYF
v_call: TRBV7-9; d_call: .; j_call: TRBJ2-5; clone_size: many; cdr3_nt: TGTGCCAGCAGCTCCCGACTTTACCAAGAGACCCAGTACTTC; cdr3_aa: CASSSRLYQETQYF
v_call: TRBV7-8; d_call: TRBD2; j_call: TRBJ2-3; clone_size: many; cdr3_nt: TGTGCCAGCAGCTTAGACGGCGGGAGGGGAGGGACAGATACGCAGTATTTT; cdr3_aa: CASSLDGGRGGTDTQYF